The present T cell receptor (beta chain) was sequenced within a study of a mutant IDH1 vaccine in newly diagnosed glioma. Background on the study: Week 47 marked visit V13, whereas week 35 marked visit V12.

Noted time point: week 35, safety follow-up. Doses consisted of 300 ug of mutant IDH1 20-mer peptide each, paired with topical imiquimod. Method: immunoSEQ multiplex PCR; TCRdb's copy keeps in-frame clones and lacks some. The table lists about 30,000 clones, roughly 77% of them singletons. This CDR3 is 13 amino acids long. The J segment lost 2 bases and the V segment lost 6 bases, leaving 3 bases of the junction unmatched. CDR1 is LNHDA, CDR2 SQIVND, per germline (reference sequence). Study-wide points: It was approximately 93% of patients that developed vaccine-induced immune responses.

In this sample, this clone turned up a few times. The target antigen is unknown. Specimen: PBMCs, collected from a glioma patient whose treatment included an IDH1 peptide vaccine. V is TRBV19 and J is TRBJ2-7; TRBD1 matches at 8 bases. This clonotype was sampled from a man aged 30 to 45 with glioma. The DNA for the CDR3 is TGTGCCAGTAGCGCAGGGGGCCCCTACGAGCAGTACTTC. This gives the protein CASSAGGPYEQYF.